This is a list of T cell receptor beta chains from one sample in a study of blood T cell repertoires in COVID-19. Here immunoSEQ multiplex PCR was the method, and the copy in TCRdb shows in-frame clones only, minus some. The table includes about 490,000 clones, approximately 85% detected once. The sample taken for sequencing was peripheral blood. The source of these receptors is a human donor in a cohort sampled during active COVID-19. Each CDR3 is given with its conserved first and last residue. A D gene is named only where the DNA matches it firmly. The listing skips clone size in some rows; elsewhere it reads once, few, many or a size class.

V	size	D	J	CDR3	DNA
TRBV30	.	TRBD1	TRBJ2-4	CAWSLKGAGIQYF	TGTGCCTGGAGCCTGAAGGGGGCCGGCATTCAGTACTTC
TRBV19	.	TRBD1	TRBJ1-2	CASSIEGTAANYGYTF	TGTGCCAGTAGTATTGAGGGGACAGCCGCTAACTATGGCTACACCTTC
TRBV18	.	.	TRBJ2-7	CASSPTPPEAYEQYF	TGTGCCAGCTCACCAACCCCCCCGGAGGCGTACGAGCAGTACTTC
TRBV3-1/TRBV3-2	.	TRBD1	TRBJ1-1	CASWGQGSEAFF	TGTGCCAGCTGGGGACAGGGTTCTGAAGCTTTCTTT
TRBV25-1	.	.	TRBJ2-7	CASSISRNTPYEQYF	TGTGCCAGCAGCATATCCAGGAATACCCCCTACGAGCAGTACTTC
TRBV9	.	TRBD1	TRBJ2-2	CASSPPDRGGTGELFF	TGTGCCAGCAGCCCCCCGGACAGGGGCGGCACCGGGGAGCTGTTTTTT
TRBV4-2	.	TRBD1	TRBJ2-3	CASSQVFRPGQGDTDTQYF	TGTGCCAGCAGCCAAGTTTTTCGGCCGGGACAGGGCGACACAGATACGCAGTATTTT
TRBV10-3	.	.	TRBJ2-2	CAISESLGQGRPGELFF	TGTGCCATCAGTGAGTCTCTCGGGCAGGGAAGGCCCGGGGAGCTGTTTTTT
TRBV7-3	.	.	TRBJ2-7	CASSFQEGGEQYF	TGTGCCAGCAGCTTTCAAGAGGGAGGCGAGCAGTACTTC
TRBV25-1	.	TRBD1	TRBJ2-1	CASSGGAGTGTFNEQFF	TGTGCCAGCAGTGGGGGGGCCGGGACAGGGACTTTCAATGAGCAGTTCTTC
TRBV2	.	TRBD2	TRBJ2-1	CASSEDSGRIYEQFF	TGTGCCAGCAGTGAAGATAGCGGGAGAATCTATGAGCAGTTCTTC
TRBV27	.	.	TRBJ2-7	CASSFRSGYEQYF	TGTGCCAGCAGTTTTCGGTCAGGGTACGAGCAGTACTTC
TRBV9	.	TRBD2	TRBJ2-5	CASSVASGSRETQYF	TGTGCCAGCAGCGTAGCCAGCGGGAGTAGGGAGACCCAGTACTTC
TRBV7-2	.	TRBD2	TRBJ2-3	CASSRGTNTDTQYF	TGTGCCAGCAGCAGAGGGACTAACACAGATACGCAGTATTTT
TRBV7-9	.	TRBD2	TRBJ2-7	CASSWTSGAWEQYF	TGTGCCAGCAGCTGGACTAGCGGAGCCTGGGAGCAGTACTTC
TRBV6-5	.	TRBD1	TRBJ2-1	CATGGSDYNEQFF	TGTGCCACAGGGGGTTCCGATTACAATGAGCAGTTCTTC
TRBV30	few	.	TRBJ1-2	CAWSVGLDSYGYTF	TGTGCCTGGAGTGTCGGACTGGACAGCTATGGCTACACCTTC
TRBV5-1	.	TRBD2	TRBJ2-5	CASSLEVGSLASGVQETQYF	TGCGCCAGCAGCTTGGAGGTGGGATCACTGGCTAGCGGAGTACAAGAGACCCAGTACTTC
TRBV27	.	TRBD1	TRBJ1-5	CASSPYRGEVIQPQHF	TGTGCCAGCAGTCCATACAGGGGGGAAGTCATTCAGCCCCAGCATTTT
TRBV27	.	TRBD1	TRBJ1-1	CASSKKGGVSEAFF	TGTGCCAGCAGTAAAAAAGGGGGCGTCTCTGAAGCTTTCTTT
TRBV4-2	.	TRBD2	TRBJ2-4	CASSQEAGVTSGIQYF	TGTGCCAGCAGCCAAGAGGCAGGGGTGACTAGCGGCATTCAGTACTTC
TRBV7-7	.	TRBD2	TRBJ2-2	CASRSGLAGGSAGELFF	TGTGCTAGCAGGTCGGGACTAGCGGGAGGGAGCGCCGGGGAGCTGTTTTTT
TRBV7-3	.	.	TRBJ1-2	CASSPGGGDYGYTF	TGTGCCAGCAGCCCCGGAGGAGGGGACTATGGCTACACCTTC
TRBV2	.	.	TRBJ2-6	CASSGTSNTLSGANVLTF	TGTGCCAGCAGTGGAACTAGCAATACGCTCTCCGGGGCCAACGTCCTGACTTTC
TRBV20-1	.	.	TRBJ1-1	CSARLSEAFF	TGCAGTGCTAGACTTAGCGAAGCTTTCTTT
TRBV3-1/TRBV3-2	.	TRBD1	TRBJ1-2	CASSQATGGRANYGYTF	TGTGCCAGCAGCCAAGCTACAGGGGGCCGGGCTAACTATGGCTACACCTTC
TRBV28	.	TRBD1	TRBJ2-7	CASSLTRGLGEQYF	TGTGCCAGCAGTTTGACCAGGGGGCTTGGCGAGCAGTACTTC
TRBV13	.	TRBD1	TRBJ2-7	CASSLDGTGGYEQYF	TGTGCCAGCAGCTTAGACGGGACAGGGGGCTACGAGCAGTACTTC
TRBV6-5	.	TRBD1	TRBJ1-2	CASRDRGDGYTF	TGTGCCAGCAGAGACAGGGGAGATGGCTACACCTTC
TRBV5-1	.	.	TRBJ2-1	CASSWGVGAANEQFF	TGCGCCAGCAGCTGGGGGGTAGGAGCGGCCAATGAGCAGTTCTTC
TRBV4-2	.	TRBD2	TRBJ2-5	CASSIASGRETQYF	TGTGCCAGCAGCATAGCTAGCGGTCGTGAGACCCAGTACTTC
TRBV19	few	.	TRBJ1-5	CASHVTGPDQPQHF	TGTGCCAGTCATGTTACAGGGCCGGATCAGCCCCAGCATTTT
TRBV6-6	.	TRBD1	TRBJ1-1	CASSLIGTGAFF	TGTGCCAGCAGTTTAATCGGGACAGGGGCTTTCTTT
TRBV4-1	.	.	TRBJ1-1	CASSQDVYTEAFF	TGCGCCAGCAGCCAAGATGTCTACACTGAAGCTTTCTTT
TRBV11-3	once	.	TRBJ1-4	CASSPGGAPRGKLFF	TGTGCCAGCAGTCCCGGCGGGGCCCCTAGGGGAAAACTGTTTTTT
TRBV18	.	TRBD1	TRBJ1-4	CASSATGSNEKLFF	TGTGCCAGCTCAGCGACAGGGTCTAATGAAAAACTGTTTTTT
TRBV29-1	.	.	TRBJ1-5	CSAVPQGVNQPQHF	TGCAGCGCCGTGCCCCAGGGTGTTAATCAGCCCCAGCATTTT
TRBV6-5	.	.	TRBJ1-2	CASSYPQGRDGYTF	TGTGCCAGCAGTTACCCACAGGGAAGGGATGGCTACACCTTC
TRBV19	once	TRBD1	TRBJ1-5	CASSAEGTGGNQPQHF	TGTGCCAGTAGTGCGGAAGGGACAGGGGGCAATCAGCCCCAGCATTTT
TRBV5-4	.	.	TRBJ2-1	CASSVTLANEQFF	TGTGCCAGCAGCGTTACCCTAGCGAATGAGCAGTTCTTC
TRBV19	.	.	TRBJ1-3	CASSPPSTTGGNTIYF	TGTGCCAGTAGCCCCCCTTCTACAACGGGAGGAAACACCATATATTTT
TRBV14	many	.	TRBJ1-5	CASSQEGGPDQPQHF	TGTGCCAGCAGCCAAGAGGGGGGGCCGGATCAGCCCCAGCATTTT
TRBV5-4	.	.	TRBJ1-2	CASSLVGERVGGYTF	TGTGCCAGCAGCTTGGTCGGGGAACGTGTGGGGGGCTACACCTTC
TRBV3-1/TRBV3-2	.	TRBD1	TRBJ1-1	CASSLIRNRGSTEAFF	TGTGCCAGCAGCCTAATCAGGAACAGGGGGAGCACTGAAGCTTTCTTT
TRBV19	.	.	TRBJ1-1	CASRGGGRGTEAFF	TGTGCCAGCCGAGGGGGGGGCCGGGGCACTGAAGCTTTCTTT
TRBV7-2	.	.	TRBJ2-1	CASSLTAGPNEQFF	TGTGCCAGCAGCTTAACGGCGGGACCTAATGAGCAGTTCTTC